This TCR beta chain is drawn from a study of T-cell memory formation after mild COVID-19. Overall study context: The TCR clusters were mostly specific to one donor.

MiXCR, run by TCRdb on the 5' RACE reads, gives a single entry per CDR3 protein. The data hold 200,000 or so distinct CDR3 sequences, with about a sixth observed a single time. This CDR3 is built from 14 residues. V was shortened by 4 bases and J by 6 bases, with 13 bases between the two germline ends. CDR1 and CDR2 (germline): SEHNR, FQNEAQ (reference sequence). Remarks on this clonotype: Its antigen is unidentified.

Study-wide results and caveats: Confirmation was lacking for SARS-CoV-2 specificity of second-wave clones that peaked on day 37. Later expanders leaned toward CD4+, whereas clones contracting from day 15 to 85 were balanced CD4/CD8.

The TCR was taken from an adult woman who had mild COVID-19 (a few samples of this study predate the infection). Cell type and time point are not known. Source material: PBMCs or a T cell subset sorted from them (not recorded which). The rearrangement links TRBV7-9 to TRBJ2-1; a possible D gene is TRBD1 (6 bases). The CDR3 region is CASSSKQGSNEQFF. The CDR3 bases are TGTGCCAGCAGCTCCAAACAGGGTTCCAATGAGCAGTTCTTC. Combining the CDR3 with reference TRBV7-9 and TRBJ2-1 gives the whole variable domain DTGVSQNPRHKITKRGQNVTFRCDPISEHNRLYWYRQTLGQGPEFLTYFQNEAQLEKSRLLSDRFSAERPKGSFSTLEIQRTEQGDSAMYLCASSSKQGSNEQFFGPGTRLTVL.